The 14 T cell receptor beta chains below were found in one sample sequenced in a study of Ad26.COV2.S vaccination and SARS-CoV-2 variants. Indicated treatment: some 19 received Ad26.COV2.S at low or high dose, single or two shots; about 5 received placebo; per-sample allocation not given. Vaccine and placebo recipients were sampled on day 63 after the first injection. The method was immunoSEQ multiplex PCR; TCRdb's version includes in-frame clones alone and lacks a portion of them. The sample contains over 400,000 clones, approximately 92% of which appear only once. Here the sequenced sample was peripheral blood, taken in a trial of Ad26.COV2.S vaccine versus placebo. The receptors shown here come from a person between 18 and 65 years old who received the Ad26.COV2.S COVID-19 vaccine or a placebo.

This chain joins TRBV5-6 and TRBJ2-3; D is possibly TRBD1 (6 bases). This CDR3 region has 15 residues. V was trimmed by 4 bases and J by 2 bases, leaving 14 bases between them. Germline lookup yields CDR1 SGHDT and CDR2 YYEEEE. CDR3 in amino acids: CASSPRGRPTDTQYF. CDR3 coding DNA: TGTGCCAGCAGCCCCAGGGGCCGTCCCACAGATACGCAGTATTTT. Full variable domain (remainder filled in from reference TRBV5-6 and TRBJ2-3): DAGVTQSPTHLIKTRGQQVTLRCSPKSGHDTVSWYQQALGQGPQFIFQYYEEEERQRGNFPDRFSGHQFPNYSSELNVNALLLGDSALYLCASSPRGRPTDTQYFGPGTRLTVL.

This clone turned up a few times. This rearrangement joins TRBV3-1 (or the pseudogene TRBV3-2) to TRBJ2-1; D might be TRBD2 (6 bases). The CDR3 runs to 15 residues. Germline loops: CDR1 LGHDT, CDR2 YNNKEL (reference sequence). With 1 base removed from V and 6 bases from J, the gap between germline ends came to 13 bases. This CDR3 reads CASSQAWDLINEQFF. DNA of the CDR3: TGTGCCAGCAGCCAAGCATGGGACTTAATCAATGAGCAGTTCTTC.

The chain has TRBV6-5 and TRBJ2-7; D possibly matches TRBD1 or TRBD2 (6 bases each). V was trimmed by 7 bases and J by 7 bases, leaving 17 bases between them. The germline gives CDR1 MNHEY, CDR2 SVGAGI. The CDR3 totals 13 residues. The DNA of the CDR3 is TGTGCCAGCACCTCTCCCGGAGGGGGTGAGCAGTACTTC. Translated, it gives CASTSPGGGEQYF.

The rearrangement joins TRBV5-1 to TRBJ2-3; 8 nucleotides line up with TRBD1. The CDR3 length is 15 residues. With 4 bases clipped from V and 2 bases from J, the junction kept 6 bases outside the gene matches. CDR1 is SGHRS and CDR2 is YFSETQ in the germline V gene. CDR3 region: CASSAGTGATDTQYF. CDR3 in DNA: TGCGCCAGCAGCGCCGGGACAGGAGCCACAGATACGCAGTATTTT. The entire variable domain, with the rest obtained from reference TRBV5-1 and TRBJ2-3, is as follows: KAGVTQTPRYLIKTRGQQVTLSCSPISGHRSVSWYQQTPGQGLQFLFEYFSETQRNKGNFPGRFSGRQFSNSRSEMNVSTLELGDSALYLCASSAGTGATDTQYFGPGTRLTVL.

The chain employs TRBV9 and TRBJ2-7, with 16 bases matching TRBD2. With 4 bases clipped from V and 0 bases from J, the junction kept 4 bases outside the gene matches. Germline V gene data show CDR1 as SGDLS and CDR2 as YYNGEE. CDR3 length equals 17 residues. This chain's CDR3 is CASSKGLAGGTSYEQYF. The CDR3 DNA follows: TGTGCCAGCAGCAAGGGACTAGCGGGGGGGACCTCCTACGAGCAGTACTTC.

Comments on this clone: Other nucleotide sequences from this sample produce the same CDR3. In DNA form, the CDR3 reads TGTGCCAGTAGTCTCTACAATGAGCAGTTCTTC. Its translation is CASSLYNEQFF. The rearrangement uses TRBV19 and TRBJ2-1; D is undetermined. Looked up from germline, CDR1 is LNHDA and CDR2 is SQIVND (reference sequence). The CDR3 totals 11 residues. The V and J ends lost 5 bases and 3 bases respectively, with 2 bases between them.

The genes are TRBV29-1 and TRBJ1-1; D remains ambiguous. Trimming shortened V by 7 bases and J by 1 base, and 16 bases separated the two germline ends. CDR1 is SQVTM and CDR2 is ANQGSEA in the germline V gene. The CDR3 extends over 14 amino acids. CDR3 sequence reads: CSALWVGGNTEAFF. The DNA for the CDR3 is TGCAGCGCTCTTTGGGTTGGAGGGAACACTGAAGCTTTCTTT.

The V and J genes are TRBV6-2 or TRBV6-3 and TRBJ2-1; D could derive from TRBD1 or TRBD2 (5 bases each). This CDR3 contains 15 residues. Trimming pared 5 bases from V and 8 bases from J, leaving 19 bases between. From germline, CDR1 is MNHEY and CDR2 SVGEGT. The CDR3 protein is CASSRPGPAVDEQFF. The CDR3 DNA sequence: TGTGCCAGCAGTCGCCCGGGACCGGCCGTCGATGAGCAGTTCTTC.

This CDR3 reads CATSAQGWMNTEAFF. The CDR3 DNA is TGTGCCACCAGTGCCCAGGGGTGGATGAACACTGAAGCTTTCTTT. This chain links TRBV24-1 with TRBJ1-1, with D possibly matching TRBD1 (6 bases). The V and J ends lost 5 bases and 0 bases respectively, with 12 bases between them. The germline CDR1 and CDR2 sequences are KGHDR and SFDVKD. The CDR3 contains 15 residues.

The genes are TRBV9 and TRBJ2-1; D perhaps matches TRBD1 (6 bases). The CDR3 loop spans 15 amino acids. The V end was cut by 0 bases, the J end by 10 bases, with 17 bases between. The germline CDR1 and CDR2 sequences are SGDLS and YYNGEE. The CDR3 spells CASSVVQGSFGEQFF. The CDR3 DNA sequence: TGTGCCAGCAGCGTAGTTCAGGGGAGCTTTGGGGAGCAGTTCTTC.

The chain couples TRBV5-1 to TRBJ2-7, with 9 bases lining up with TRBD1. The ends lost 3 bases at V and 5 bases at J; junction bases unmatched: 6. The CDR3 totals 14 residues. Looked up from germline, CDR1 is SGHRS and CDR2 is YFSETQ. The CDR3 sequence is CASSYRDRVHEQYF. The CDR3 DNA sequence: TGCGCCAGCAGCTACCGGGACAGGGTCCACGAGCAGTACTTC.

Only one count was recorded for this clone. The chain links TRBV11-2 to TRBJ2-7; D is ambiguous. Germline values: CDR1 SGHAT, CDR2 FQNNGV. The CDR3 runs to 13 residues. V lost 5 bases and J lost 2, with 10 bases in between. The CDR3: CASSAKPPYEQYF. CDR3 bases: TGTGCCAGCAGCGCTAAACCCCCCTACGAGCAGTACTTC.

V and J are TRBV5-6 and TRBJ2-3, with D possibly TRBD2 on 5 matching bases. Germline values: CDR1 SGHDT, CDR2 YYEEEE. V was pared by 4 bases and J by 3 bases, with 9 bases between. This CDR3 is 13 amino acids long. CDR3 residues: CASSPGITDTQYF. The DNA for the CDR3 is TGTGCCAGCAGCCCCGGGATAACAGATACGCAGTATTTT. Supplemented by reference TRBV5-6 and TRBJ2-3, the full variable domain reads DAGVTQSPTHLIKTRGQQVTLRCSPKSGHDTVSWYQQALGQGPQFIFQYYEEEERQRGNFPDRFSGHQFPNYSSELNVNALLLGDSALYLCASSPGITDTQYFGPGTRLTVL.

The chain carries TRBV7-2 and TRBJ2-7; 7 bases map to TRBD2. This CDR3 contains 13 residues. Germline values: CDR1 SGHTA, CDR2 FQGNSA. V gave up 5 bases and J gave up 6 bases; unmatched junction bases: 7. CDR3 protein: CASSTSGLGEQYF. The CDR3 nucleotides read TGTGCCAGCAGCACCTCTGGACTAGGCGAGCAGTACTTC.